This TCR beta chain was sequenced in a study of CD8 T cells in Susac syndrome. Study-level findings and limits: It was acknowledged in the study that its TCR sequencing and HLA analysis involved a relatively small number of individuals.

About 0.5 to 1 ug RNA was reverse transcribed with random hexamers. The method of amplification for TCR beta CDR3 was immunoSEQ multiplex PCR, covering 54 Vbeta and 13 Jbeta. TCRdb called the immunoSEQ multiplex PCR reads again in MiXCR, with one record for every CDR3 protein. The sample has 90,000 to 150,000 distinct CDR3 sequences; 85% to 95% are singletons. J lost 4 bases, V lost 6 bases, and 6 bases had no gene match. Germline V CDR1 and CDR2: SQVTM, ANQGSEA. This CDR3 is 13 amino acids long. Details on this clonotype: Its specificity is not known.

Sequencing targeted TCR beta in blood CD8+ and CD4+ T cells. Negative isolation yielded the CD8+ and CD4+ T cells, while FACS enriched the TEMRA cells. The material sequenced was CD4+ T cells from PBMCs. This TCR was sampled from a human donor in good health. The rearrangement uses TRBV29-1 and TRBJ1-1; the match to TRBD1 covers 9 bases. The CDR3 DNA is TGCAGCGTGGAGGGACAGGGCGCCACTGAAGCTTTCTTT. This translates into CSVEGQGATEAFF.